Listed here are 20 T cell receptor beta chains from one sample, sequenced in a study of control samples from healthy donors and cancer patients (dated by TCRdb to 2018 to 2020). Libraries were made using the immunoSEQ multiplex PCR assay. The source is immuneACCESS, and TCRdb retained only in-frame sequences with V and J called. Part of the clones is not carried over; for the studies checked, unresolved V genes explain less than half of this, and the remainder is unexplained. This sample comprises roughly 130,000 clones, around nine tenths of them detected only once. About 2.6% of the sample belongs to the ten largest clones. Specimen: blood. The receptors come from a man between 18 and 35 years old in good health.

V usage is TRBV7-9 and J usage is TRBJ1-6; the D gene is possibly TRBD1 (5 bases). This CDR3 comprises 15 residues. With 5 bases removed from V and 5 bases from J, the gap between germline ends came to 13 bases. The V gene's germline CDR1 is SEHNR and CDR2 FQNEAQ (reference sequence). The CDR3: CASSIGTTNNSPLHF. For the CDR3, the DNA is TGTGCCAGCAGCATCGGGACGACTAATAATTCACCCCTCCACTTT.

There are a few counts of this clone. V gene TRBV7-9 combines with J gene TRBJ2-5; 9 bases agree with TRBD1. The CDR3 covers 15 residues. V trimming: 2 bases; J trimming: 3 bases; junction bases outside the gene matches: 4. The V gene's germline CDR1 is SEHNR and CDR2 FQNEAQ (reference sequence). The CDR3 sequence: CASSLNGDREETQYF. Here the CDR3 DNA reads TGTGCCAGCAGCTTAAACGGGGACAGGGAAGAGACCCAGTACTTC.

The chain couples TRBV19 to TRBJ1-5; D might be TRBD1 (6 bases). The V gene lost 1 base and the J gene lost 4 bases, with 14 bases spanning the gap. The V gene's germline CDR1 is LNHDA and CDR2 SQIVND (reference sequence). This CDR3 is built from 16 residues. The CDR3 protein is CASSIGGRGFNQPQHF. CDR3 in DNA: TGTGCCAGTAGTATAGGAGGCAGGGGATTTAATCAGCCCCAGCATTTT.

The chain carries TRBV9 and TRBJ1-6; TRBD1 matches 7 bases. The trim removed 3 bases at V and 5 bases at J, leaving 8 bases unmatched. CDR3 size: 16 residues. From germline, CDR1 is SGDLS and CDR2 YYNGEE. Here the CDR3 DNA reads TGTGCCAGCAGCGCAAGGGGACAGTATAATAATTCACCCCTCCACTTT. Translating gives CASSARGQYNNSPLHF.

The sample holds one count of this clone. This rearrangement joins TRBV5-1 to TRBJ1-1, with no clear D. The CDR3 covers 16 residues. Looked up from germline, CDR1 is SGHRS and CDR2 is YFSETQ. The germline V and J ends were trimmed by 0 bases and 1 base, with 13 bases remaining between them. This chain's CDR3 is CASSLEGGAGNTEAFF. For the CDR3, the DNA is TGCGCCAGCAGCTTGGAAGGAGGAGCCGGGAACACTGAAGCTTTCTTT.

The chain has TRBV7-3 and TRBJ2-1, with D possibly being TRBD2 (8 bases). This CDR3 comprises 16 residues. V shed 5 bases and J shed 7 bases, with 21 bases lying between them. CDR1 is SGHTA and CDR2 is FQGTGA in the germline V gene. The CDR3 DNA sequence: TGTGCCAGCAGCACGAGGGGGCGGGAGGTGGGTAATGAGCAGTTCTTC. The encoded protein is CASSTRGREVGNEQFF.

The V and J genes are TRBV5-1 and TRBJ2-1; 7 bases line up with TRBD1. The CDR3 consists of 17 residues. The V gene's germline CDR1 is SGHRS and CDR2 YFSETQ. The ends lost 2 bases at V and 1 base at J; junction bases unmatched: 9. The CDR3 sequence is CASSFSRQGGSYNEQFF. The DNA for the CDR3 is TGCGCCAGCAGCTTTTCCCGACAGGGCGGATCCTACAATGAGCAGTTCTTC.

V usage is TRBV20-1 and J usage is TRBJ1-3; D possibly corresponds to TRBD1 (5 bases). V was clipped by 3 bases and J by 4 bases, with 19 bases between them. From germline, CDR1 is DFQATT and CDR2 SNEGSKA (reference sequence). The length of the CDR3 is 16 residues. The CDR3 DNA reads TGCAGTGCTAGTTCTCCCGGGGGTGGTGTGGGAAACACCATATATTTT. Translation gives CSASSPGGGVGNTIYF.

The DNA for the CDR3 is TGTGCCAGCAGCAAGACCGGGACAGGTATGGGAGATGAGCAGTTCTTC. It specifies CASSKTGTGMGDEQFF. The chain is built from TRBV5-4 and TRBJ2-1; TRBD1 matches at 8 bases. Germline V gene lookup returns CDR1 SGHNT and CDR2 YYREEE (reference sequence). This CDR3 is built from 16 residues. With 4 bases clipped from V and 8 bases from J, the junction kept 14 bases outside the gene matches.

Here the CDR3 DNA reads TGCAGCGTTGAAACAGGAAAGGTAGTCGGTGAAAAACTGTTTTTT. Translating gives CSVETGKVVGEKLFF. The chain combines TRBV29-1 with TRBJ1-4, with D possibly TRBD1 on 5 matching bases. Germline V gene lookup returns CDR1 SQVTM and CDR2 ANQGSEA. With 2 bases removed from V and 7 bases from J, the gap between germline ends came to 17 bases. This CDR3 comprises 15 residues.

The chain joins TRBV19 to TRBJ2-7, with 8 positions matching TRBD2. Germline trimming cut 5 bases from V and 0 bases from J; bases unmatched to any gene: 9. Germline V CDR1 and CDR2: LNHDA, SQIVND (reference sequence). This CDR3 has 16 residues. CDR3 in DNA: TGTGCCAGTAGTCCGCGGGGGGCGCTCAGCTCCTACGAGCAGTACTTC. Encoded protein: CASSPRGALSSYEQYF. The whole variable domain, remainder taken from reference TRBV19 and TRBJ2-7, is DGGITQSPKYLFRKEGQNVTLSCEQNLNHDAMYWYRQDPGQGLRLIYYSQIVNDFQKGDIAEGYSVSREKKESFPLTVTSAQKNPTAFYLCASSPRGALSSYEQYFGPGTRLTVT.

The genes are TRBV10-1 and TRBJ2-2, with D possibly TRBD1 on 5 matching bases. CDR1 is WNHNN and CDR2 is SYGVQD in the germline V gene (reference sequence). This CDR3 contains 15 residues. V was trimmed by 2 bases and J by 8 bases, leaving 15 bases between them. CDR3: CASSESRGPRGELFF. The CDR3 nucleotides are TGCGCCAGCAGTGAGAGTAGGGGCCCTCGTGGGGAGCTGTTTTTT.

V gene TRBV6-5 combines with J gene TRBJ1-2; a possible D gene is TRBD1 (6 bases). CDR1 MNHEY and CDR2 SVGAGI come from the germline V gene. Trimming cost V 7 bases and J 7 bases, with 19 bases left between them. The CDR3 spans 14 residues. CDR3 sequence reads: CASTRQALGSGYTF. The CDR3 region has the DNA TGTGCCAGCACTCGACAGGCCTTAGGGAGTGGCTACACCTTC.

This clone was detected only a few times. The chain has TRBV19 and TRBJ1-5; D not resolved. Germline values: CDR1 LNHDA, CDR2 SQIVND (reference sequence). V lost 6 bases and J 4 bases, leaving 16 bases between the germline ends. This CDR3 contains 15 residues. The CDR3 spells CASSLEGAGNQPQHF. Written as DNA, the CDR3 is TGTGCCAGTAGCTTGGAGGGCGCGGGGAATCAGCCCCAGCATTTT. The full variable domain, with the rest looked up from reference TRBV19 and TRBJ1-5, is DGGITQSPKYLFRKEGQNVTLSCEQNLNHDAMYWYRQDPGQGLRLIYYSQIVNDFQKGDIAEGYSVSREKKESFPLTVTSAQKNPTAFYLCASSLEGAGNQPQHFGDGTRLSIL.

CDR3 region: CASSRGYEQYF. The CDR3 DNA reads as TGTGCCAGCAGTAGGGGCTACGAGCAGTACTTC. J is TRBJ2-7 and V is TRBV28, with D perhaps matching TRBD1 (5 bases). CDR3 length equals 11 residues. In germline, CDR1 is MDHEN, CDR2 SYDVKM. Trimming stripped 5 bases from V and 3 bases from J, with 5 bases between.

V gene TRBV7-9 combines with J gene TRBJ2-1; D is unresolved. The V gene's germline CDR1 is SEHNR and CDR2 FQNEAQ (reference sequence). The CDR3 consists of 13 residues. The germline V and J ends were trimmed by 1 base and 8 bases, with 9 bases remaining between them. CDR3 sequence (DNA): TGTGCCAGCAGCTTAGACCTCACGGATGAGCAGTTCTTC. Its translation: CASSLDLTDEQFF.

This clone showed up just once. This chain joins TRBV5-5 and TRBJ1-1; no clear D. Germline values: CDR1 SGHKS, CDR2 YYEKEE (reference sequence). The V gene lost 1 base and the J gene lost 4 bases, with 11 bases spanning the gap. This CDR3 comprises 14 residues. For the CDR3, the DNA is TGTGCCAGCAGCTTGACGTTTTCGGGCACTGAAGCTTTCTTT. Protein sequence: CASSLTFSGTEAFF.

Concerning this clone itself: Other DNA sequences in the same sample also yield this CDR3. The chain has TRBV30 and TRBJ1-5; D is uncertain. The germline V gene has CDR1 GTSNPN and CDR2 SVGIG (reference sequence). The CDR3 totals 12 residues. Trimming pared 3 bases from V and 4 bases from J, leaving 7 bases between. This chain's CDR3 is CAWREGNQPQHF. CDR3 nucleotide sequence: TGTGCCTGGAGAGAGGGTAATCAGCCCCAGCATTTT.

The chain has TRBV24-1 and TRBJ1-1, with 7 bases lining up with TRBD1. The CDR3 has 15 residues. In germline, CDR1 is KGHDR, CDR2 SFDVKD. V lost 2 bases, J lost 2 bases, and 4 bases stayed unmatched. The CDR3 is CATSDSRQGNTEAFF. The CDR3 region has the DNA TGTGCCACCAGTGATTCGCGACAGGGCAACACTGAAGCTTTCTTT.

The V gene is TRBV27, the J gene TRBJ2-2, with a weak D call TRBD1 (6 bases). The CDR3 consists of 13 residues. V was shortened by 7 bases and J by 5 bases, with 11 bases between the two germline ends. Germline values: CDR1 MNHEY, CDR2 SMNVEV (reference sequence). In DNA form, the CDR3 reads TGTGCCAGCACTTTCAGGGGTACCGGGGAGCTGTTTTTT. Residues: CASTFRGTGELFF.